The 15 T cell receptor beta chains given below trace back to one sample, sequenced in a study of shared clonotypes between healthy human individuals. The method was immunoSEQ multiplex PCR; TCRdb's version includes in-frame clones alone and lacks a portion of them. The top ten clones hold under 0.45% of a sample with 2 million to 2.5 million clones, just over 90% of them seen once. Sequencing input: naive CD4+ T cells from PBMCs. Subset in this sample: CD45RA+ positively selected. All receptors come from a man younger than 30 in good health. Some clones in this sample may be carry-over from other donors' samples.

The gene calls are TRBV19 and TRBJ2-7; TRBD1 matches at 12 bases. Germline V gives CDR1 LNHDA, CDR2 SQIVND (reference sequence). V trimming: 5 bases; J trimming: 9 bases; junction bases outside the gene matches: 11. The CDR3 length is 15 residues. CDR3 amino acids: CASSPQSGTGGMQYF. The CDR3 bases are TGTGCCAGTAGTCCACAGTCGGGGACAGGGGGCATGCAGTACTTC.

This rearrangement joins TRBV18 to TRBJ1-1; D unclear. This CDR3 region has 15 residues. V dropped 3 bases and J dropped 1 base, with 12 bases sitting between them. CDR1 and CDR2 from the germline V gene are KGHSH and LQKENI. The CDR3 DNA reads as TGTGCCAGCTCACCCTATCAGATAGAGAACACTGAAGCTTTCTTT. This gives the protein CASSPYQIENTEAFF.

This CDR3 reads CASSQRDMTEQYF. The CDR3 DNA reads TGTGCCAGCAGCCAGCGGGACATGACCGAGCAGTACTTC. The chain uses TRBV7-2 and TRBJ2-7, with D possibly TRBD2 on 7 matching bases. V lost 5 bases and J lost 6, with 14 bases in between. Germline CDR1 and CDR2: SGHTA and FQGNSA. The CDR3 totals 13 residues.

The chain employs TRBV28 and TRBJ2-1; D unresolved. Germline CDR1 MDHEN, CDR2 SYDVKM. There are 12 residues in the CDR3. V lost 8 bases and J 2 bases, leaving 7 bases between the germline ends. CDR3 sequence reads: CASSVAYNEQFF. CDR3 nucleotide sequence: TGTGCCAGCTCCGTCGCCTACAATGAGCAGTTCTTC.

The CDR3 sequence is CASRSGQPSGYTF. For the CDR3, the DNA is TGTGCCAGCAGATCCGGACAGCCTTCAGGCTACACCTTC. This chain links TRBV28 with TRBJ1-2, with D possibly matching TRBD1 (6 bases). CDR1 is MDHEN, CDR2 SYDVKM, per germline. CDR3 length: 13 residues. The V and J ends lost 6 bases and 8 bases respectively, with 16 bases between them.

The chain recombines TRBV1 with TRBJ2-7. TRBV1 is a recognized pseudogene. The CDR3 is made up of 13 amino acids. DNA for the CDR3: TGCACCAGCAGCCAATCAAGCTCCTACGAGCAGTACTTC. Translating gives CTSSQSSSYEQYF.

This chain joins TRBV7-9 and TRBJ2-7; TRBD1 might be the D (5 bases). The CDR3 is 15 amino acids. V was clipped by 1 base and J by 2 bases, with 12 bases between them. CDR1 and CDR2 from the germline V gene are SEHNR and FQNEAQ (reference sequence). The CDR3 nucleotides read TGTGCCAGCAGCTTAGTAGCAGGGTTCCCCTACGAGCAGTACTTC. Translation gives CASSLVAGFPYEQYF.

The V and J genes are TRBV5-1 and TRBJ1-1; D is unresolved. The germline CDR1 and CDR2 sequences are SGHRS and YFSETQ. V lost 4 bases to trimming and J lost 1 base, with 14 bases between them. This CDR3 is built from 15 residues. CDR3 region: CASSPRTSENTEAFF. DNA of the CDR3: TGCGCCAGCAGCCCGAGAACATCTGAGAACACTGAAGCTTTCTTT. The full variable domain, with the rest looked up from reference TRBV5-1 and TRBJ1-1, is KAGVTQTPRYLIKTRGQQVTLSCSPISGHRSVSWYQQTPGQGLQFLFEYFSETQRNKGNFPGRFSGRQFSNSRSEMNVSTLELGDSALYLCASSPRTSENTEAFFGQGTRLTVV.

This clone was observed a handful of times. The chain recombines TRBV10-3 with TRBJ1-2; a possible D gene is TRBD1 (5 bases). The CDR3 is 13 residues long. Germline V gene data show CDR1 as ENHRY and CDR2 as SYGVKD. Between the trimmed V and J ends, which lost 8 bases and 4 bases, there was a span of 14 bases. This chain's CDR3 is CAILDTMGYGYTF. In nucleotides, the CDR3 is TGTGCCATCCTGGACACAATGGGCTATGGCTACACCTTC.

The chain is built from TRBV7-7 and TRBJ2-5; 8 bases match TRBD1. With V trimmed by 1 base and J by 3 bases, 4 bases remained unmatched. The CDR3 has 15 residues. The V gene's germline CDR1 is SSHAT and CDR2 FNYEAQ (reference sequence). The CDR3 DNA is TGTGCCAGCAGCTTAGTGGGGACAGGAGAAGAGACCCAGTACTTC. This codes for CASSLVGTGEETQYF.

The chain is built from TRBV19 and TRBJ1-4; D unclear. V lost 7 bases, J lost 7 bases, and 19 bases lay in between. This CDR3 is built from 15 residues. Germline V gene sequence: CDR1 LNHDA, CDR2 SQIVND (reference sequence). CDR3 in amino acids: CASTPFGNGPEKLFF. Here the CDR3 DNA reads TGTGCCAGTACCCCTTTCGGGAACGGTCCTGAAAAACTGTTTTTT.

The gene calls are TRBV7-9 and TRBJ1-3; D gene ambiguous. V was trimmed by 5 bases and J by 4 bases, leaving 6 bases between them. The CDR3 spans 12 residues. The germline V gene has CDR1 SEHNR and CDR2 FQNEAQ (reference sequence). CDR3 DNA: TGTGCCAGCAGCGTTAGAGGAAACACCATATATTTT. Translation gives CASSVRGNTIYF.

The chain employs TRBV27 and TRBJ1-5; D might be TRBD1 (5 bases). CDR3 length: 14 amino acids. V was shortened by 4 bases and J by 7 bases, with 14 bases between the two germline ends. Per the germline V gene, CDR1 is MNHEY and CDR2 is SMNVEV (reference sequence). The CDR3 sequence is CASSSLQGGQPQHF. The CDR3 bases are TGTGCCAGCAGTTCCCTCCAGGGTGGACAGCCCCAGCATTTT.

V usage is TRBV10-3 and J usage is TRBJ2-5, with D perhaps assigned TRBD1 or TRBD2 (5 bases each). This CDR3 is 17 amino acids long. CDR1 is ENHRY, CDR2 SYGVKD, per germline. Trimming took 3 bases from V and 4 from J, leaving 21 bases between them. In DNA form, the CDR3 reads TGTGCCATCAGTGACGGACCCGGGACGATCGGAGGAGAGACCCAGTACTTC. Translating gives CAISDGPGTIGGETQYF.

This clone was observed once. This sequence joins TRBV27 and TRBJ1-1, with D uncertain. Trimming took 1 base from V and 5 from J, leaving 11 bases between them. Germline CDR1 MNHEY, CDR2 SMNVEV (reference sequence). This CDR3 is built from 14 residues. CDR3 region: CASSLLGFGTEAFF. The CDR3, as DNA: TGTGCCAGCAGTTTATTGGGATTCGGAACTGAAGCTTTCTTT.